Sequencing of this T cell receptor beta chain was carried out in a study of cytomegalovirus exposure and HLA in healthy donors. Overall study findings and caveats: A reported reduction in N-insertions relative to the approximately 690-donor mean was seen in an Asian-associated ancestry cluster in a later analysis. It was 150 or so TCR beta chains that were listed as cytomegalovirus-associated. While the bulk of TCR sequences proved rare, some public TCRs turned up in many donors. Across HLA loci, a later analysis found differing TCR association rates, with DRB1 most and HLA-C fewest.

The PCR made use of 60 Vbeta and 13 Jbeta primers. The protocol was immunoSEQ multiplex PCR, while the TCRdb copy is restricted to in-frame clones and leaves out a portion. The table includes over 70,000 clones, under 80% detected once. V lost 2 bases and J lost 3; bases outside the gene matches: 11. Germline CDR1 reads GTSNPN; CDR2 reads SVGIG (reference sequence). The CDR3 consists of 17 residues. For this clone: As yet, its antigen is unknown.

This TCR was recovered from a man younger than 40 in good health and CMV-seropositive. The sample consisted of PBMCs. The rearrangement joins TRBV30 to TRBJ1-2; 11 bases align to TRBD1. The DNA for the CDR3 is TGTGCCTGGAGTCCCACAATGAGGACAGGGGGCGACTATGGCTACACCTTC. It yields the protein CAWSPTMRTGGDYGYTF.